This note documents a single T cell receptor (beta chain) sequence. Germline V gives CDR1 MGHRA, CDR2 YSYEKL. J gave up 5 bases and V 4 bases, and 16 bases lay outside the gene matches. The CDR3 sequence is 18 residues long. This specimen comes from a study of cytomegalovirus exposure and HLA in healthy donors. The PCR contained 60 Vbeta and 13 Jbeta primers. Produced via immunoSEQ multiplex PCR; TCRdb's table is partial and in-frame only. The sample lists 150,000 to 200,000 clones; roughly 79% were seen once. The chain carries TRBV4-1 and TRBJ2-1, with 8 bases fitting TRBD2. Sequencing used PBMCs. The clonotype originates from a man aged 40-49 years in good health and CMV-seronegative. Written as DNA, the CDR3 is TGCGCCAGCAGCCTTAAAGGGGGGCGCCTAGCGGGTGACAATGAGCAGTTCTTC. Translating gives CASSLKGGRLAGDNEQFF.